The TCR beta chain described here comes from a study of cytomegalovirus exposure and HLA in healthy donors. Germline V gene data show CDR1 as SGHDT and CDR2 as YYEEEE. Trimming cost V 6 bases and J 0 bases, with 13 bases left between them. The length of the CDR3 is 16 residues. Both 60 Vbeta primers and 13 Jbeta primers went into the PCR. The data were produced by immunoSEQ multiplex PCR, yet TCRdb's version contains in-frame clones alone and is incomplete. The sample yields around 150,000 clones, 75% to 85% seen once. Only a few counts were recorded for this clone. The chain employs TRBV5-6 and TRBJ2-6; TRBD1 might be the D (6 bases). Sequencing input: PBMCs. The sequence derives from a female donor in good health and CMV-seropositive. The DNA of the CDR3 is TGTGCCAGCAACCGAAGGGGGTACTCTGGGGCCAACGTCCTGACTTTC. As protein: CASNRRGYSGANVLTF.